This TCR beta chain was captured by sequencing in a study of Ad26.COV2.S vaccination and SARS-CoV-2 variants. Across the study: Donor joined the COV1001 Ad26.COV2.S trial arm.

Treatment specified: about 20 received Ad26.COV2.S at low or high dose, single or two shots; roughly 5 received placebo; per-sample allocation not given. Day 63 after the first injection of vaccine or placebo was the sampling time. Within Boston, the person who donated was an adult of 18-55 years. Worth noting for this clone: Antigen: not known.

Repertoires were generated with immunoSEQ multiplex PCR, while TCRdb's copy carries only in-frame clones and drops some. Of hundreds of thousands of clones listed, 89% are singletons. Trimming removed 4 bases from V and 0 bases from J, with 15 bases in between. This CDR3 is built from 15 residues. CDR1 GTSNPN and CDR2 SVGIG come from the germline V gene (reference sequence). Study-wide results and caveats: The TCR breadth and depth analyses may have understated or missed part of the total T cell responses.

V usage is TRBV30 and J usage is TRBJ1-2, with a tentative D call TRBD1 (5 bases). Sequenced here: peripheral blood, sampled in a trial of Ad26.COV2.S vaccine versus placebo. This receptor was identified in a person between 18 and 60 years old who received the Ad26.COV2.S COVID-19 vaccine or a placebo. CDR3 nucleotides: TGTGCCTGGAAACCGGGACTCTCACCTAACTATGGCTACACCTTC. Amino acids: CAWKPGLSPNYGYTF.